What follows are 13 T cell receptor beta chains derived from one specimen sequenced in a study of blood T cells in healthy people across ages. Next came a second PCR, run for roughly 7 to 12 cycles, which used a sample-barcoded 5' primer along with a J-beta primer mix. TCRdb analysed the 5' RACE reads with MiXCR anew, one entry per CDR3 protein. The top ten hold over 25% of the sample, which has approximately 290,000 distinct CDR3 sequences, roughly 27% seen once. Input material: blood. The receptor set was obtained from a woman in her 70s in good health.

V is TRBV11-2 and J is TRBJ1-2; tentative D call: TRBD1 (5 bases). The CDR3 has 14 residues. Trimming took off 0 bases at V and 13 bases at J, with 18 bases between the two ends. Germline CDR1 SGHAT, CDR2 FQNNGV. CDR3: CASSLDRRQGLVTF. The CDR3 DNA reads as TGTGCCAGCAGCTTAGATCGACGGCAGGGATTAGTCACCTTC.

This chain uses TRBV20-1 with TRBJ2-5, with 10 bases fitting TRBD1. Matching the DNA end better, TRBJ2-1 makes the J call doubtful. In germline, CDR1 is DFQATT, CDR2 SNEGSKA (reference sequence). This CDR3 is built from 13 residues. This CDR3 is CSAPGDRGNEQFF. The CDR3 region has the DNA TGCAGTGCTCCGGGGGACAGGGGAAATGAGCAGTTCTTC.

In the case of this clonotype: One junction end disagrees with the germline gene, perhaps due to a read error. The chain joins TRBV29-1 to TRBJ1-3; perhaps TRBD1 as D (5 bases). Germline V gives CDR1 SQVTM, CDR2 ANQGSEA. This CDR3 has 13 residues. The CDR3 nucleotides read TGCAGCGCCCAGGGACGGTCTGGAAACGCCATATATTTT. Its protein product is CSAQGRSGNAIYF.

This clonotype showed up just a few times. This rearrangement joins TRBV6-2 or TRBV6-3 to TRBJ2-2; D not certain. The V gene's germline CDR1 is MNHEY and CDR2 SVGEGT. V shed 6 bases and J shed 4 bases, with 3 bases lying between them. CDR3 length equals 11 residues. The chain's CDR3 is CASSSTGELFF. DNA for the CDR3: TGTGCCAGCAGCAGCACCGGGGAGCTGTTTTTT.

This chain joins TRBV29-1 and TRBJ1-2, with no clear D. V was trimmed by 6 bases and J by 8 bases, leaving 22 bases between them. Germline-derived CDR1 and CDR2 are SQVTM and ANQGSEA. The CDR3 is 14 amino acids. The CDR3 nucleotides read TGCAGCGTGTCGGGTAGCAGCCTAACGGGGGGCTACACCTTC. This gives the protein CSVSGSSLTGGYTF.

This clonotype came up a few times. The V gene is TRBV7-2, the J gene TRBJ2-7; D uncertain. V was trimmed by 6 bases and J by 9 bases, leaving 15 bases between them. The CDR3 sequence is 12 residues long. CDR1 SGHTA and CDR2 FQGNSA come from the germline V gene. The CDR3 DNA sequence: TGTGCCAGCAGTCGACCAGCTGGCGGGCAGTACTTC. It translates to CASSRPAGGQYF.

This chain uses TRBV11-2 with TRBJ1-4, with a weak D call TRBD1 (6 bases). CDR3 length: 15 residues. Germline V gene sequence: CDR1 SGHAT, CDR2 FQNNGV. Trimming left V 1 base short and J 5 bases short, with 11 bases between. The CDR3 spells CASSLGGQKNEKLFF. The CDR3 coding sequence is TGTGCCAGCAGCTTAGGCGGACAGAAAAATGAAAAACTGTTTTTT.

The chain joins TRBV2 to TRBJ1-1, with a possible D match to TRBD1 (6 bases). The CDR3 runs 12 residues. Trimming cost V 8 bases and J 3 bases, with 10 bases left between them. Germline-derived CDR1 and CDR2 are SNHLY and FYNNEI. CDR3 coding DNA: TGTGCCAGCGGACAGTGGGACACTGAAGCTTTCTTT. This sequence encodes CASGQWDTEAFF.

The chain combines TRBV20-1 with TRBJ1-5, with D unresolved. Germline values: CDR1 DFQATT, CDR2 SNEGSKA (reference sequence). The CDR3 runs 16 residues. Trimming removed 0 bases from V and 3 bases from J, with 15 bases in between. The CDR3 DNA follows: TGCAGTGCTAGAGATCTTGTCGGAGGCCCCAATCAGCCCCAGCATTTT. Translating gives CSARDLVGGPNQPQHF.

This clonotype was observed at least ten times. V is TRBV20-1 and J is TRBJ1-2, with D unresolved. V was pared by 6 bases and J by 5 bases, with 10 bases between. The germline CDR1 and CDR2 sequences are DFQATT and SNEGSKA (reference sequence). The CDR3 has 11 amino acids. DNA for the CDR3: TGCAGTGCAACGACACCGTATGGCTACACCTTC. Residues: CSATTPYGYTF.

This sequence joins TRBV11-2 and TRBJ1-2; D gene unclear. The CDR3 runs 15 residues. Trimming shortened V by 6 bases and J by 6 bases, and 20 bases separated the two germline ends. The V gene's germline CDR1 is SGHAT and CDR2 FQNNGV. This chain's CDR3 is CASRALGMTGDGYTF. The DNA for the CDR3 is TGTGCCAGCAGGGCCTTGGGCATGACCGGCGATGGCTACACCTTC.

This clonotype was seen a handful of times. The rearrangement links TRBV5-1 to TRBJ2-3, with 8 bases fitting TRBD2. Germline CDR1 reads SGHRS; CDR2 reads YFSETQ. V gave up 4 bases and J gave up 2 bases; unmatched junction bases: 6. The CDR3 is 15 residues long. DNA for the CDR3: TGCGCCAGCAGCCACCGAGCGGGAGACACAGATACGCAGTATTTT. This codes for CASSHRAGDTDTQYF.

This clonotype was seen many times. The chain employs TRBV20-1 and TRBJ2-7, with D hard to call. This CDR3 contains 13 residues. Trimming left V 2 bases short and J 0 bases short, with 8 bases between. Germline V gene sequence: CDR1 DFQATT, CDR2 SNEGSKA (reference sequence). This CDR3 reads CSARSESSYEQYF. CDR3 DNA sequence: TGCAGTGCTAGAAGCGAGAGCTCCTACGAGCAGTACTTC.